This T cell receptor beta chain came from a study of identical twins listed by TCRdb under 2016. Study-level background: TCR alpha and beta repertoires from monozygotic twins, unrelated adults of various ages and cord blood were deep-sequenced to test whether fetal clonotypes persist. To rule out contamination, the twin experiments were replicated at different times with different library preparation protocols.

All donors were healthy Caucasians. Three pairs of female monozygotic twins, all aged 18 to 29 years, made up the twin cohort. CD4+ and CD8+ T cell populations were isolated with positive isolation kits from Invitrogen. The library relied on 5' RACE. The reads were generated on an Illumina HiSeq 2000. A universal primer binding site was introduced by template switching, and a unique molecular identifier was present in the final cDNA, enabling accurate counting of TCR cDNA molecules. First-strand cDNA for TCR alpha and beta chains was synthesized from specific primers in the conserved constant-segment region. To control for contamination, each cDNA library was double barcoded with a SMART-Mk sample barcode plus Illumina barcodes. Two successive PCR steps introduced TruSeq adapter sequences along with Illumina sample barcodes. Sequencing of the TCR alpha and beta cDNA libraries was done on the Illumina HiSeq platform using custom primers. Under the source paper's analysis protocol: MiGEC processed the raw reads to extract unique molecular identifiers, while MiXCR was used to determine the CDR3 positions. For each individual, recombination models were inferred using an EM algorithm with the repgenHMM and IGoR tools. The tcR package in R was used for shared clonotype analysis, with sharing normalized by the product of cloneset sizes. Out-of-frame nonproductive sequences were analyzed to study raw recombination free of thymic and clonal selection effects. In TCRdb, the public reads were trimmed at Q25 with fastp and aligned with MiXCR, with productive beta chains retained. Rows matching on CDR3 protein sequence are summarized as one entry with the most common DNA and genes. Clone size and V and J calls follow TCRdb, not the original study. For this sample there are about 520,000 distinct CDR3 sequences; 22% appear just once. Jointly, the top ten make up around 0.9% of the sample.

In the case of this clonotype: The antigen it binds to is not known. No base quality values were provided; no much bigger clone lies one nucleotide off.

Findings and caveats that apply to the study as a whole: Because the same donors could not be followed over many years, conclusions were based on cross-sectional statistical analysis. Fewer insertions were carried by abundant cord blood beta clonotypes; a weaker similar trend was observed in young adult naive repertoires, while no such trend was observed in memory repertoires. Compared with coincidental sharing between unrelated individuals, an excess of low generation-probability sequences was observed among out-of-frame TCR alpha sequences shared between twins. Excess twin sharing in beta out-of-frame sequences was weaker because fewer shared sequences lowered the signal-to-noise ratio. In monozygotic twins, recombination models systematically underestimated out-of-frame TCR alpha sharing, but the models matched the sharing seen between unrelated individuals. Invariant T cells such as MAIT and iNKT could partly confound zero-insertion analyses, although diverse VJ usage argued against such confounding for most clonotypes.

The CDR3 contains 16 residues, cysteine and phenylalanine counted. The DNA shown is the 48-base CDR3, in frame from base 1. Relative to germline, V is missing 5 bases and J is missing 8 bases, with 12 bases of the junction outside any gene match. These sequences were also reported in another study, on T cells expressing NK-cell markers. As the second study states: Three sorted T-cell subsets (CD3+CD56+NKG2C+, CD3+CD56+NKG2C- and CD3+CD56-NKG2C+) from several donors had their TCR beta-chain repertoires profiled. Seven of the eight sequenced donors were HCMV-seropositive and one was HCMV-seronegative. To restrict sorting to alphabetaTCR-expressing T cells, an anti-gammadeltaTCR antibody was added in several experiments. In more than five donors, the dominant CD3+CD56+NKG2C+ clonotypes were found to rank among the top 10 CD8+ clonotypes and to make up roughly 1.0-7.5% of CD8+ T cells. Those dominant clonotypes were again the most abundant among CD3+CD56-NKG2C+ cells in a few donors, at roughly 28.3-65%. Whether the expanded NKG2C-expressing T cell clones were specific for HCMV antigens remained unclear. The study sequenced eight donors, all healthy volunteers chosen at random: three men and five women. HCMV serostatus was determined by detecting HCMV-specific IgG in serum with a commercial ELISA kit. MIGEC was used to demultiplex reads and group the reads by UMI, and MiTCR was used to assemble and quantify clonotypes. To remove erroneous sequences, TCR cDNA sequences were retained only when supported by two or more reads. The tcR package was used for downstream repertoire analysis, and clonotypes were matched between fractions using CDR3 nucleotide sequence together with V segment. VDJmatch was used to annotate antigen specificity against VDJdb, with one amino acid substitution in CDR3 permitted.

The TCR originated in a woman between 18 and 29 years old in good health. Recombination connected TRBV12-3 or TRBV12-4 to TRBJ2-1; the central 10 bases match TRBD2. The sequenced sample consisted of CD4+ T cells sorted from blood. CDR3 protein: CASSNTAGGPYYEQFF. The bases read TGTGCCAGCAGTAACACAGCGGGGGGGCCTTATTATGAGCAGTTCTTC.